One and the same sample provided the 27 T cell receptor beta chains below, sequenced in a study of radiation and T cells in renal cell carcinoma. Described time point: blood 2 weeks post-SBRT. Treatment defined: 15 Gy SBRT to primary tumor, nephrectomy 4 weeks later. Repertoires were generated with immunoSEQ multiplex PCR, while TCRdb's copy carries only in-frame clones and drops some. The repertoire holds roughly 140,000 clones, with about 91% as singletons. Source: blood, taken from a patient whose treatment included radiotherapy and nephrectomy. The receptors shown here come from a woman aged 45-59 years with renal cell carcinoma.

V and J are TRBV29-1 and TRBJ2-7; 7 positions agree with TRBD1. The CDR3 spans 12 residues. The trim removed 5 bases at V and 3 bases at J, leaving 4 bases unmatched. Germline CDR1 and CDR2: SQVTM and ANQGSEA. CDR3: CSVSGQFYEQYF. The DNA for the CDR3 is TGCAGCGTTTCGGGACAGTTCTACGAGCAGTACTTC.

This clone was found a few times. DNA of the CDR3: TGTGCCTGGAGTGGAGGAGCCTTGGGTGAAAAACTGTTTTTT. This translates into CAWSGGALGEKLFF. The chain couples TRBV30 to TRBJ1-4, with D uncertain. CDR1 and CDR2 from the germline V gene are GTSNPN and SVGIG (reference sequence). The CDR3 extends over 14 amino acids. Trimming left V 1 base short and J 7 bases short, with 13 bases between.

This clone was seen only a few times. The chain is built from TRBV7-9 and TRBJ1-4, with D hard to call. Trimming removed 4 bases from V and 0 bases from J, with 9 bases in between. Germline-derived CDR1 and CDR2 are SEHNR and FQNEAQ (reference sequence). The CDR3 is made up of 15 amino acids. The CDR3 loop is CASSWTHATNEKLFF. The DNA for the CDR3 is TGTGCCAGCAGCTGGACTCATGCAACTAATGAAAAACTGTTTTTT. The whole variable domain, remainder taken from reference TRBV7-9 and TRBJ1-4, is DTGVSQNPRHKITKRGQNVTFRCDPISEHNRLYWYRQTLGQGPEFLTYFQNEAQLEKSRLLSDRFSAERPKGSFSTLEIQRTEQGDSAMYLCASSWTHATNEKLFFGSGTQLSVL.

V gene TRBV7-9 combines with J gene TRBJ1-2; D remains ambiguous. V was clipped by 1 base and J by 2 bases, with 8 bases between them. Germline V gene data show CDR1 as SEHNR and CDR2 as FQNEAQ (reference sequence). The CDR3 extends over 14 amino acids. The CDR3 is CASSLGSDNYGYTF. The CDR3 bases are TGTGCCAGCAGCTTAGGGTCAGACAACTATGGCTACACCTTC.

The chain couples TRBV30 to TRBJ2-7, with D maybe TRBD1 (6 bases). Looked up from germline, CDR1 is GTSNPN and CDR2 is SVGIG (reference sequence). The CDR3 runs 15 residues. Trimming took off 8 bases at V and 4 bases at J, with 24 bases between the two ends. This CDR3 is CAGRPGHLVEYEQYF. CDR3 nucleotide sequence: TGTGCCGGTAGGCCGGGACACCTAGTCGAATACGAGCAGTACTTC.

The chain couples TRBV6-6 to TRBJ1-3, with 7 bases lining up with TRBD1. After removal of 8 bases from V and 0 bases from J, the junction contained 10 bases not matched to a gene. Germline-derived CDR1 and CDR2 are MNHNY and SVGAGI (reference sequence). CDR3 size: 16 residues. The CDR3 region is CASFQVGQLSGNTIYF. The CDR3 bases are TGTGCCAGCTTCCAGGTGGGACAGCTCTCTGGAAACACCATATATTTT.

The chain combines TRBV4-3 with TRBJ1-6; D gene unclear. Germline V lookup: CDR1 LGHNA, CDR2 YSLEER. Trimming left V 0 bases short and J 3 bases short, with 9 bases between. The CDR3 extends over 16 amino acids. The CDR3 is CASSQDFPRYNSPLHF. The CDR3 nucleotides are TGCGCCAGCAGCCAAGATTTCCCTCGCTATAATTCACCCCTCCACTTT.

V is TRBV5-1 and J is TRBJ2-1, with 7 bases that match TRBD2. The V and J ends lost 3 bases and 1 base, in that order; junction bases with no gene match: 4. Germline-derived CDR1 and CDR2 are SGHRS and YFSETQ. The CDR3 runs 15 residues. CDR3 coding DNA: TGCGCCAGCAGCTCCGAGCGGGGATCCTACAATGAGCAGTTCTTC. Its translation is CASSSERGSYNEQFF.

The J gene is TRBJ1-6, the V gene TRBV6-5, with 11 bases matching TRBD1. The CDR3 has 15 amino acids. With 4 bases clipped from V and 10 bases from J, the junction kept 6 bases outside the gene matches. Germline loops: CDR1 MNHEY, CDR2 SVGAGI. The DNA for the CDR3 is TGTGCCAGCAGTTCATGGACAGGGGGCATGTCACCCCTCCACTTT. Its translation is CASSSWTGGMSPLHF.

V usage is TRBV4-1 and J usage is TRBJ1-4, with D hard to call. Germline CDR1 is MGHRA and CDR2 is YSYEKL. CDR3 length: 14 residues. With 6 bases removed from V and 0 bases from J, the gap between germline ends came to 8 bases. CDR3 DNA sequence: TGCGCCAGCAGGGATCCGGCAACTAATGAAAAACTGTTTTTT. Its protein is CASRDPATNEKLFF.

In DNA form, the CDR3 reads TGTGCCAGCAGCCCCGTCGGGGGTGAGGCGGGGACAGGCTCCAATGAGCAGTTCTTC. Its translation: CASSPVGGEAGTGSNEQFF. The rearrangement joins TRBV7-3 to TRBJ2-1; TRBD1 matches at 8 bases. The CDR3 totals 19 residues. Trimming cost V 5 bases and J 6 bases; bases outside gene matches: 21. Germline assignment: CDR1 SGHTA and CDR2 FQGTGA.

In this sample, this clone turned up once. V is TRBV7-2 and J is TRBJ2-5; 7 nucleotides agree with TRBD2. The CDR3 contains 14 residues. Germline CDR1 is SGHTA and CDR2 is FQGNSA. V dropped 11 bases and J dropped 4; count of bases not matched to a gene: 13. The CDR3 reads CASALGGGGETQYF. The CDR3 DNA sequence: TGTGCCTCCGCTCTGGGGGGGGGAGGAGAGACCCAGTACTTC.

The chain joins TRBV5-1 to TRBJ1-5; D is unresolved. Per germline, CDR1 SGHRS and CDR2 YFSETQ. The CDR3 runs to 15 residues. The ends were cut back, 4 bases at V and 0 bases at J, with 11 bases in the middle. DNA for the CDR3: TGCGCCAGCAGCGCAGATAACTATAGCAATCAGCCCCAGCATTTT. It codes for CASSADNYSNQPQHF.

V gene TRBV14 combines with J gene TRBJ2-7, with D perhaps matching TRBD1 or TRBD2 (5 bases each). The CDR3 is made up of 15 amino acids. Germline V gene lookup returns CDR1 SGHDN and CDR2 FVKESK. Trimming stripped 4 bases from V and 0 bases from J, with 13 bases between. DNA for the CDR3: TGTGCCAGCAGCCTTTCCGGGACCTACTCCTACGAGCAGTACTTC. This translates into CASSLSGTYSYEQYF.

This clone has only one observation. CDR3 in amino acids: CASGLDREGEQYF. The CDR3 DNA follows: TGTGCCAGCGGGCTGGACAGGGAGGGCGAGCAGTACTTC. The V gene is TRBV6-1, the J gene TRBJ2-7; the D gene is possibly TRBD1 (8 bases). V was cut by 8 bases and J by 6 bases, with 17 bases left in between. This CDR3 comprises 13 residues. Germline-derived CDR1 and CDR2 are MNHNS and SASEGT.

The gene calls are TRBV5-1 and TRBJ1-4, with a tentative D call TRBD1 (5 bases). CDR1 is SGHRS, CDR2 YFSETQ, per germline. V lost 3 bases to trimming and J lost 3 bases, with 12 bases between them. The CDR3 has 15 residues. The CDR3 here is CASSWSGTANEKLFF. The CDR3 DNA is TGCGCCAGCAGCTGGTCTGGGACGGCTAATGAAAAACTGTTTTTT.

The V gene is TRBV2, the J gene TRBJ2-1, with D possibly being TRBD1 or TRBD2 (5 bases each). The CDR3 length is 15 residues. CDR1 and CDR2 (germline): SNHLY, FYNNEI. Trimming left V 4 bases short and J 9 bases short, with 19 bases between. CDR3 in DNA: TGTGCCAGCAGTGTTGGTCAGTGGGGACCCACTGAGCAGTTCTTC. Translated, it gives CASSVGQWGPTEQFF.

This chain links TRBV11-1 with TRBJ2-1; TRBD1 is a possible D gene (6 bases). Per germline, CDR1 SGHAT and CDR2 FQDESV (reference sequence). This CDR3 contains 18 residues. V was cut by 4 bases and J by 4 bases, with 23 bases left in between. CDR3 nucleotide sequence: TGTGCCAGCAGCTCCCTCTCAGGGGCAGCGGTTTGGTACAATGAGCAGTTCTTC. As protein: CASSSLSGAAVWYNEQFF. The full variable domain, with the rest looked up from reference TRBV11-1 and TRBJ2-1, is EAEVAQSPRYKITEKSQAVAFWCDPISGHATLYWYRQILGQGPELLVQFQDESVVDDSQLPKDRFSAERLKGVDSTLKIQPAELGDSAMYLCASSSLSGAAVWYNEQFFGPGTRLTVL.

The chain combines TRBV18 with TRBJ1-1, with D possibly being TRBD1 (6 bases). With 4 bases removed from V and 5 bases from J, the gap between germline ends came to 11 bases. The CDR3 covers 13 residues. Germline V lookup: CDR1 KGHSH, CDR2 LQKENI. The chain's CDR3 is CASSLQGNTEAFF. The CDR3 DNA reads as TGTGCCAGCTCACTCCAGGGGAATACTGAAGCTTTCTTT.

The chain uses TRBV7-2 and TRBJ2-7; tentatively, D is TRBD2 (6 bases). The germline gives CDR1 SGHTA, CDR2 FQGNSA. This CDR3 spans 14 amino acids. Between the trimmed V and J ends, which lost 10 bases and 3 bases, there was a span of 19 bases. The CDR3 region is CAIESQGGSYEQYF. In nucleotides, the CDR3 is TGTGCCATAGAGTCCCAGGGAGGAAGCTACGAGCAGTACTTC.

CDR3: CASNLDRDPSYEQYF. CDR3 bases: TGTGCCAGCAACCTCGACAGGGACCCTTCCTACGAGCAGTACTTC. This rearrangement joins TRBV6-8 to TRBJ2-7, with 7 nucleotides matching TRBD1. Trimming took 7 bases from V and 1 from J; bases not matched to a gene: 10. Germline values: CDR1 MNHGY, CDR2 SAAAGT. This CDR3 region has 15 residues.

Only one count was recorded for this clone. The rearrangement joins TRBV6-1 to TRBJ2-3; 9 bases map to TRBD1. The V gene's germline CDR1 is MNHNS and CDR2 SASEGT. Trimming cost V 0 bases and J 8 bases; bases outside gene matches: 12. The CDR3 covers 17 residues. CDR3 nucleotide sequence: TGTGCCAGCAGTGAAGCACTGACAGGGGGAAAACAAGGTACGCAGTATTTT. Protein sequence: CASSEALTGGKQGTQYF.

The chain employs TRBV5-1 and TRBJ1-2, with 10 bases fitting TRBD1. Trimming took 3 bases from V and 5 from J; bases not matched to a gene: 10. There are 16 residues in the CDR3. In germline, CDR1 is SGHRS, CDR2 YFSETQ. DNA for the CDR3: TGCGCCAGCAGCTCCGATGGACAGGGGGGGAGGTATGGCTACACCTTC. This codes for CASSSDGQGGRYGYTF.

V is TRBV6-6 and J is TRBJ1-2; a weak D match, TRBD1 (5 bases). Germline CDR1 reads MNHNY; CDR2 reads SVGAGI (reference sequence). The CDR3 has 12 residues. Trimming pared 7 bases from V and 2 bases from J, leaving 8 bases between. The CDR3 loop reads CASIGGNYGYTF. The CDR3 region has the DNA TGTGCCAGCATCGGGGGGAACTATGGCTACACCTTC.

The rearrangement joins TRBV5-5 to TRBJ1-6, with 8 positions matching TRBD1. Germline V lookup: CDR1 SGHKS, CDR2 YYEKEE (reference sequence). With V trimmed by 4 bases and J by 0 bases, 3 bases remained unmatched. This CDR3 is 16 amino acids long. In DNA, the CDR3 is TGTGCCAGCAGCCGGACAGGGAGCTCCTATAATTCACCCCTCCACTTT. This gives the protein CASSRTGSSYNSPLHF.

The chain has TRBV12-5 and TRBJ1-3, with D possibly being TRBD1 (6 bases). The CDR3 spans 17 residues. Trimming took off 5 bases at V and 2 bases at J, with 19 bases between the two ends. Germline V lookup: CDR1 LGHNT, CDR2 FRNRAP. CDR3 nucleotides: TGTGCTAGTGGTCCAGGAGACAGGATGAGAGCTGGAAACACCATATATTTT. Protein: CASGPGDRMRAGNTIYF.

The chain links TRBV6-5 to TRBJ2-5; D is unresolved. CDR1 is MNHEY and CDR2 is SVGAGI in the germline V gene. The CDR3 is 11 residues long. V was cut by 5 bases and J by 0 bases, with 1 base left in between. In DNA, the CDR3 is TGTGCCAGCAGTCACCAAGAGACCCAGTACTTC. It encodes CASSHQETQYF.